One T cell receptor beta chain is described in this entry. The CDR3 consists of 15 residues. Germline-derived CDR1 and CDR2 are MDHEN and SYDVKM. With 2 bases removed from V and 7 bases from J, the gap between germline ends came to 15 bases. This entry comes from a study of blood T cell repertoires in COVID-19. Study-level information: Material from acute and convalescent COVID-19 was sourced from the United States, Italy and Spain. From T cells, B-cell-depleted T cells, or PBMCs came the material, which was cDNA or gDNA.

As processed by the authors: Amplification with reference gene primers provided the estimates of nucleated cell counts. The assay was immunoSEQ multiplex PCR, and TCRdb's table has in-frame clones only and misses some. The D gene and trimming were derived from the DNA, and the V and J assignments and clone size from that table. The sample includes approximately 200,000 clones, about 88% of them seen just once. The rearrangement links TRBV28 to TRBJ1-3; perhaps TRBD1 as D (6 bases). Material: peripheral blood. The sequence was obtained from a woman aged 30 to 39 with active or convalescent COVID-19. CDR3 loop: CASSLMDSASNTIYF. The CDR3 nucleotides read TGTGCCAGCAGTTTAATGGACAGTGCCTCTAACACCATATATTTT.